Presented here are 15 T cell receptor beta chains from one specimen sequenced in a study of vaccination and CD4 T cells after COVID-19. These TCRs' antigens remain unknown. Treatment described: approximately 11-day PBMC culture with coronavirus spike peptide pools or control peptides (ViraFEST assay). The study sequenced cultured CD4+ T cell DNA using the Oncomine TCR Beta short-read assay. One entry per CDR3 protein, called by TCRdb with MiXCR from the PCR reads. This table holds roughly 8,500 distinct CDR3 sequences, roughly half found once. The sequenced material came from CD4+ T cells from blood, cultured in vitro. The origin of the receptors is a human donor who had recovered from COVID-19.

This sequence joins TRBV5-4 and TRBJ2-7; either TRBD1 or TRBD2 may fit D (5 bases each). The CDR3 has 12 residues. Germline CDR1 and CDR2: SGHNT and YYREEE (reference sequence). Between the trimmed V and J ends, which lost 7 bases and 6 bases, there was a span of 14 bases. The CDR3 reads CASLRDGGEQYF. In DNA, the CDR3 is TGTGCCAGCCTACGGGACGGCGGCGAGCAGTACTTC.

The chain couples TRBV25-1 to TRBJ2-3; D unresolved. Trimming removed 10 bases at V and 3 bases at J, with 8 bases between. CDR3 length: 11 residues. Germline CDR1 reads MGHDK; CDR2 reads SYGVNS. CDR3 bases: TGTGCCACCCTGCGGACAGATACGCAGTATTTT. This translates into CATLRTDTQYF. Complete variable domain (other parts from reference TRBV25-1 and TRBJ2-3): EADIYQTPRYLVIGTGKKITLECSQTMGHDKMYWYQQDPGMELHLIHYSYGVNSTEKGDLSSESTVSRIRTEHFPLTLESARPSHTSQYLCATLRTDTQYFGPGTRLTVL.

The chain uses TRBV20-1 and TRBJ1-1, with D tentatively TRBD1 (5 bases). The V end lost 5 bases, the J end lost 1 base, and 8 bases lay between the germline ends. The CDR3 loop spans 12 amino acids. Germline CDR1 reads DFQATT; CDR2 reads SNEGSKA (reference sequence). The CDR3 is CSAGTGNTEAFF. In DNA, the CDR3 is TGCAGTGCTGGCACAGGGAACACTGAAGCTTTCTTT.

This clonotype was seen once. The V call is TRBV10-3, the J call TRBJ2-1; 12 bases match TRBD2. The V and J ends lost 4 bases and 0 bases, in that order; junction bases with no gene match: 1. CDR3 length equals 16 residues. Germline CDR1 ENHRY, CDR2 SYGVKD. The CDR3 nucleotides are TGTGCCATCAGTGGGGGACTAGCGGGCTCCTACAATGAGCAGTTCTTC. Translated: CAISGGLAGSYNEQFF.

This chain uses TRBV6-2 or TRBV6-3 with TRBJ2-1; the D gene could be TRBD1 or TRBD2 (5 bases each). Per germline, CDR1 MNHEY and CDR2 SVGEGT. This CDR3 has 14 residues. V was cut by 10 bases and J by 10 bases, with 23 bases left in between. CDR3 nucleotides: TGTGCCACCAAACTCCGGGACCCAAGAGGGGAGCAGTTCTTC. This sequence encodes CATKLRDPRGEQFF.

V is TRBV12-3 or TRBV12-4 and J is TRBJ1-1; D gene ambiguous. There are 13 residues in the CDR3. Trimming cost V 2 bases and J 0 bases, with 4 bases left between them. CDR3 sequence reads: CASSLYVNTEAFF. The CDR3 DNA reads TGTGCCAGCAGTTTATACGTGAACACTGAAGCTTTCTTT.

The chain carries TRBV20-1 and TRBJ1-1; D remains unclear. The germline CDR1 and CDR2 sequences are DFQATT and SNEGSKA (reference sequence). The CDR3 spans 13 residues. Trimming pared 4 bases from V and 5 bases from J, leaving 14 bases between. CDR3 region: CSAITDGGTEAFF. The CDR3 DNA is TGCAGTGCTATAACGGACGGCGGGACTGAAGCTTTCTTT.

Concerning this clonotype: The DNA is omitted, as the CDR3 cannot be located on it reliably, and the CDR3 follows TCRdb's listing. CDR3 sequence: CASSLDRFAEVYFGPGTDTQYF. The J gene is TRBJ2-3, the V gene TRBV12-3 or TRBV12-4; the D call in the table, TRBD1, was not verified against the DNA. The CDR3 numbers 22 amino acids, ends counted.

The genes are TRBV7-2 and TRBJ2-7; D gene uncertain. V lost 0 bases and J lost 6, with 3 bases in between. Germline CDR1 reads SGHTA; CDR2 reads FQGNSA. CDR3 size: 11 residues. This CDR3 is CASSLAFEQYF. The CDR3 coding sequence is TGTGCCAGCAGCTTAGCTTTCGAGCAGTACTTC.

The table lists this clonotype with a few counts. The gene calls are TRBV7-3 and TRBJ2-2; D possibly corresponds to TRBD1 (6 bases). V was shortened by 5 bases and J by 7 bases, with 11 bases between the two germline ends. Germline CDR1 is SGHTA and CDR2 is FQGTGA. The CDR3 is 13 amino acids. This CDR3 is CASSGYRDGELFF. The CDR3 region has the DNA TGTGCCAGCAGCGGCTACAGGGACGGGGAGCTGTTTTTT.

Note on this clonotype: A much larger clone sits a single nucleotide away, making a read error possible. The chain has TRBV4-3 and TRBJ2-3; D not resolved. Germline values: CDR1 LGHNA, CDR2 YSLEER. V was trimmed by 1 base and J by 2 bases, leaving 10 bases between them. This CDR3 has 15 residues. For the CDR3, the DNA is TGCGCCAGCAGCCAAGTGCTCAGATTCACAGATACGCAGTATTTT. It yields the protein CASSQVLRFTDTQYF.

DNA of the CDR3: TGTGGAGTACAGGGCCCCTATGGCTACACCTTC. This translates into CGVQGPYGYTF. This sequence joins TRBV7-8 and TRBJ1-2, with D perhaps matching TRBD1 (6 bases). The germline gives CDR1 SGHVS, CDR2 FQNEAQ. This CDR3 has 11 amino acids.

In this sample, this clonotype turned up a few times. The rearrangement joins TRBV2 to TRBJ1-5; a weak D match, TRBD1 (5 bases). Germline V gene sequence: CDR1 SNHLY, CDR2 FYNNEI. The V end lost 3 bases, the J end lost 7 bases, and 13 bases lay between the germline ends. The length of the CDR3 is 14 residues. In DNA, the CDR3 is TGTGCCAGCAGTGATGGTAACCCAGGGCAGCCCCAGCATTTT. This encodes CASSDGNPGQPQHF.

The chain combines TRBV20-1 with TRBJ1-5; D uncertain. Trimming left V 2 bases short and J 0 bases short, with 5 bases between. Germline CDR1 and CDR2: DFQATT and SNEGSKA (reference sequence). This CDR3 is built from 13 residues. The CDR3 sequence: CSARRGSNQPQHF. The DNA for the CDR3 is TGCAGTGCTAGACGGGGTAGCAATCAGCCCCAGCATTTT.

This clonotype was counted between two and nine times. The chain has TRBV6-1 and TRBJ1-2, with 7 bases lining up with TRBD1. There are 11 residues in the CDR3. CDR1 MNHNS and CDR2 SASEGT come from the germline V gene. The ends lost 5 bases at V and 7 bases at J; junction bases unmatched: 1. CDR3 region: CASSQGGGYTF. In DNA form, the CDR3 reads TGTGCCAGCAGTCAGGGGGGTGGCTACACCTTC.